Below, 3 T cell receptor beta chains from the same sample are listed, as sequenced in a study of blood T cell repertoires in COVID-19. Sequenced by immunoSEQ multiplex PCR; TCRdb stores in-frame clones only, minus some. The sample yields some 320,000 clones, approximately 88% seen once. Sequencing used PBMCs or T cells enriched from blood (not recorded which). These receptors were obtained from a man aged 55 to 70 who had recovered from COVID-19.

The chain has TRBV6-5 and TRBJ2-5, with D perhaps matching TRBD2 (6 bases). CDR1 is MNHEY, CDR2 SVGAGI, per germline. The CDR3 spans 15 residues. Trimming pared 6 bases from V and 5 bases from J, leaving 19 bases between. The CDR3 nucleotides are TGTGCCAGCAGACGGGGACTTCATAACGGGGAGACCCAGTACTTC. Its protein is CASRRGLHNGETQYF.

The chain uses TRBV24-1 and TRBJ2-3, with TRBD1 matching 7 bases. The CDR3 covers 15 residues. Germline V lookup: CDR1 KGHDR, CDR2 SFDVKD. After removal of 1 base from V and 4 bases from J, the junction contained 4 bases not matched to a gene. CDR3 sequence reads: CATSDFGQGADTQYF. The CDR3 DNA follows: TGTGCCACCAGTGATTTTGGCCAGGGGGCAGATACGCAGTATTTT.

This CDR3 is CASSLGGGSYTEAFF. CDR3 sequence (DNA): TGTGCCAGCAGTTTGGGGGGGGGCTCTTACACTGAAGCTTTCTTT. This chain links TRBV28 with TRBJ1-1; possible D gene TRBD1, 6 bases. The V and J ends lost 3 bases and 3 bases respectively, with 14 bases between them. This CDR3 contains 15 residues. Germline assignment: CDR1 MDHEN and CDR2 SYDVKM.